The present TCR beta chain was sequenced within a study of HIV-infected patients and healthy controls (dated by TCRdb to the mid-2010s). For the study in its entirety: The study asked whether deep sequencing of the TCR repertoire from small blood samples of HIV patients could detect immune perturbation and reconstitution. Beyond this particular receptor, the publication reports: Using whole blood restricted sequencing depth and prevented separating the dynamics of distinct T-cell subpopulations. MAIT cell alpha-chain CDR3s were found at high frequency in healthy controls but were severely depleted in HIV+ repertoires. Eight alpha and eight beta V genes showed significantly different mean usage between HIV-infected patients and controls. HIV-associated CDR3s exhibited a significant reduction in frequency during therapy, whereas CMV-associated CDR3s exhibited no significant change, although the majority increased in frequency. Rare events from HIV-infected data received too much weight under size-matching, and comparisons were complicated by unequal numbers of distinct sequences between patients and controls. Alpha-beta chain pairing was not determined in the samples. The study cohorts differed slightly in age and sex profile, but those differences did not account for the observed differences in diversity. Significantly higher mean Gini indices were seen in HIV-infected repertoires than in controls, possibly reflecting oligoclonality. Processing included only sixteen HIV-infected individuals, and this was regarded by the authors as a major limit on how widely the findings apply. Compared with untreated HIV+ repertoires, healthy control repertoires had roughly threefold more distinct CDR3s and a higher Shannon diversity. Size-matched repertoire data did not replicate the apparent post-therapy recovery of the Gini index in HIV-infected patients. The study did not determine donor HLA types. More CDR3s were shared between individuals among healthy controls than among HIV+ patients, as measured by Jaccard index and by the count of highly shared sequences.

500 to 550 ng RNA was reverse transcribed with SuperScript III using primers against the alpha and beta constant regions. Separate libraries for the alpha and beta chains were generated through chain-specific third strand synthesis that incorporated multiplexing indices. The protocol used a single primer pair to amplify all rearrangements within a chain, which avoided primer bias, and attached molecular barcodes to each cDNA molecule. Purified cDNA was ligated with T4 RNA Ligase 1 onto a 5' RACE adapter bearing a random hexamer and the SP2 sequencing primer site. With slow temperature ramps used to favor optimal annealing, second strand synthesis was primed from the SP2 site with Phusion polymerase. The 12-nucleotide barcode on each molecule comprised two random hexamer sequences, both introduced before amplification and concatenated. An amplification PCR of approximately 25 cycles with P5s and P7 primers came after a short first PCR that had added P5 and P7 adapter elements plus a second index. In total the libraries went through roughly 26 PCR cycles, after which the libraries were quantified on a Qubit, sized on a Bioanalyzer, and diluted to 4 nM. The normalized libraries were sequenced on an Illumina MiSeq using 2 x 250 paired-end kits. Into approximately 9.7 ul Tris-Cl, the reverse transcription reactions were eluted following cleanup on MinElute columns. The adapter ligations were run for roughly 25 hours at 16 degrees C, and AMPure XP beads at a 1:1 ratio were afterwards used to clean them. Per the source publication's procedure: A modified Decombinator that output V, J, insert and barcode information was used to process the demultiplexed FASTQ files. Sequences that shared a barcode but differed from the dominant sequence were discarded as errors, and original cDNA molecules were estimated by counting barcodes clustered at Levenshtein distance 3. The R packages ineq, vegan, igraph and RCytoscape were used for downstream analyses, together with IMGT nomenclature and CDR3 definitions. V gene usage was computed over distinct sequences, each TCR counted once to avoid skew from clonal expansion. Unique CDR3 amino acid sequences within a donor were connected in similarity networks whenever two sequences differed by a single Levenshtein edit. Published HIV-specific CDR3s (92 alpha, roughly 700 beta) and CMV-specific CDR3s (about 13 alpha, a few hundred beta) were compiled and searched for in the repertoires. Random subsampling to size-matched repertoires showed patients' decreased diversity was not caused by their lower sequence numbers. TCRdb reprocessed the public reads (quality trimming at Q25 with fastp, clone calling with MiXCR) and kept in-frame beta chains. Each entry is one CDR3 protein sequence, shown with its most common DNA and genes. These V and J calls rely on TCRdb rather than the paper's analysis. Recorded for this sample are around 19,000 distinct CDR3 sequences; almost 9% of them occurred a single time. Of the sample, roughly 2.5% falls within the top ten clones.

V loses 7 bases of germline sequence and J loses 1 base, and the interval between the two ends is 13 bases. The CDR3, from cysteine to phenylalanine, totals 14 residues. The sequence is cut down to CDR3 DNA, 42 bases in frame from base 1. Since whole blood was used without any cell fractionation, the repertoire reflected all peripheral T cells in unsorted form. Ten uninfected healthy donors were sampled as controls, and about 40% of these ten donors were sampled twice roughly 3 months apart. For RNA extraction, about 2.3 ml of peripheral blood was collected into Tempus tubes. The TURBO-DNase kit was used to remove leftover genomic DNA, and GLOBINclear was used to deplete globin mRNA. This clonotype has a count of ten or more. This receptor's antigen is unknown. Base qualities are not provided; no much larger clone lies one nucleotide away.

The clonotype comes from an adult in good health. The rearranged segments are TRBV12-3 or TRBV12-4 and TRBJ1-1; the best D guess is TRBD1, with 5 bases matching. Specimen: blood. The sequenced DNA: TGTGCCAGCACCATGACAGTGGAGAACACTGAAGCTTTCTTT. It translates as CASTMTVENTEAFF.